The 8 T cell receptor beta chains reported below all come from one sample, sequenced in a study of cytomegalovirus exposure and HLA in healthy donors. The study ran its PCR with 60 Vbeta and 13 Jbeta primers. TCRdb's copy holds only in-frame clones and misses some; the assay was immunoSEQ multiplex PCR. The data hold under 200,000 clones, with roughly 74% observed a single time. The sample consisted of PBMCs. These receptors originate from a woman between 25 and 40 years old in good health and CMV-seronegative.

The CDR3 reads CASVTGLAGVHDSYEQYF. The DNA for the CDR3 is TGTGCCAGCGTAACGGGACTAGCGGGGGTGCACGACTCCTACGAGCAGTACTTC. The chain is built from TRBV9 and TRBJ2-7; 14 bases line up with TRBD2. This CDR3 region has 18 residues. The V gene's germline CDR1 is SGDLS and CDR2 YYNGEE. J was trimmed by 0 bases and V by 7 bases; bases with no gene match: 12. Complete variable domain (other parts from reference TRBV9 and TRBJ2-7): DSGVTQTPKHLITATGQRVTLRCSPRSGDLSVYWYQQSLDQGLQFLIQYYNGEERAKGNILERFSAQQFPDLHSELNLSSLELGDSALYFCASVTGLAGVHDSYEQYFGPGTRLTVT.

The chain joins TRBV21-1 to TRBJ2-7; the table's TRBD2 call for D was not verified on the DNA. TRBV21-1 is annotated as a pseudogene. The CDR3 is made up of 14 amino acids. This CDR3 reads CASSMRSRSYEQYF. CDR3 bases: TGTGCCAGCAGCATGCGGTCGAGGTCCTACGAGCAGTACTTC.

J is TRBJ1-1 and V is TRBV6-5; D may be TRBD1 (5 bases). Germline V lookup: CDR1 MNHEY, CDR2 SVGAGI. V shed 4 bases and J shed 1 base, with 10 bases lying between them. CDR3 size: 14 residues. This CDR3 reads CASSSSGGNTEAFF. The CDR3 DNA is TGTGCCAGCAGTTCCTCCGGGGGGAACACTGAAGCTTTCTTT.

In this sample, this clone turned up a few times. The chain has TRBV19 and TRBJ2-7, with D possibly TRBD2 on 5 matching bases. Trimming stripped 3 bases from V and 3 bases from J, with 15 bases between. CDR1 and CDR2 from the germline V gene are LNHDA and SQIVND (reference sequence). This CDR3 comprises 15 residues. CDR3 sequence: CASSISRTSGYEQYF. As DNA, the CDR3 is TGTGCCAGTAGTATCTCCCGGACTTCGGGCTACGAGCAGTACTTC.

The gene calls are TRBV4-2 and TRBJ2-2, with 7 bases aligning to TRBD2. Germline values: CDR1 LGHNA, CDR2 YNFKEQ. The junction had 11 bases not matched to a gene; V was cut back by 4 bases and J by 3 bases. This CDR3 is 17 amino acids long. CDR3 amino acids: CASSRNAGGLDTGELFF. CDR3 nucleotide sequence: TGTGCCAGCAGCCGGAACGCCGGGGGGTTGGACACCGGGGAGCTGTTTTTT.

The chain joins TRBV7-8 to TRBJ2-1; TRBD2 matches 9 bases. V shed 1 base and J 3 bases; nucleotides not matched to a gene: 4. Per the germline V gene, CDR1 is SGHVS and CDR2 is FQNEAQ. This CDR3 comprises 16 residues. The CDR3 region has the DNA TGTGCCAGCAGCTTAGGCGGCGGGGGGGTCTACAATGAGCAGTTCTTC. Amino acid sequence: CASSLGGGGVYNEQFF.

The rearrangement joins TRBV7-6 to TRBJ1-1; 8 bases are a match to TRBD1. The CDR3 loop spans 14 amino acids. Losses at the gene ends were 2 bases for V and 5 bases for J; bases not matched to a gene: 4. The germline CDR1 and CDR2 sequences are SGHVS and FNYEAQ. For the CDR3, the DNA is TGTGCCAGCAGCTTAAGGCAGGGGGCAACTGAAGCTTTCTTT. Protein product: CASSLRQGATEAFF.

The rearrangement links TRBV6-5 to TRBJ2-7; 7 nucleotides line up with TRBD2. The CDR3 runs to 14 residues. Germline trimming cut 6 bases from V and 0 bases from J; bases unmatched to any gene: 5. Germline assignment: CDR1 MNHEY and CDR2 SVGAGI. CDR3 protein: CASRLGGGSYEQYF. In nucleotides, the CDR3 is TGTGCCAGCAGATTGGGCGGGGGCTCCTACGAGCAGTACTTC.